The T cell receptor beta chain described here comes from a study of blood T cell repertoires in COVID-19. Study details: Acute-phase and convalescent COVID-19 samples originated in the United States, Italy and Spain. PBMCs, B-cell-depleted T cells, or T cells were the source of the cDNA or gDNA that made up the material.

In the original processing: Scientists estimated how many nucleated cells there were by amplifying reference gene primers. Sequencing used immunoSEQ multiplex PCR; TCRdb keeps in-frame clones, though not all of them. That table gives V, J and clone size, and the DNA gave D and trimming. The sample consists of some 100,000 clones, around 90% of them appearing once. The CDR3 spans 15 residues. Looked up from germline, CDR1 is SGHNT and CDR2 is YYREEE (reference sequence). Trimming at V came to 1 base and at J to 5 bases, leaving 4 bases not matched to a gene. This TCR came from a human donor in a cohort sampled during active COVID-19. The gene calls are TRBV5-4 and TRBJ2-1; 9 bases match TRBD2. Input material: peripheral blood. The CDR3 nucleotides are TGTGCCAGCAGCTTGCAACTAGCGGGTAACAATGAGCAGTTCTTC. This encodes CASSLQLAGNNEQFF. Filled out from reference TRBV5-4 and TRBJ2-1, the complete variable domain reads ETGVTQSPTHLIKTRGQQVTLRCSSQSGHNTVSWYQQALGQGPQFIFQYYREEENGRGNFPPRFSGLQFPNYSSELNVNALELDDSALYLCASSLQLAGNNEQFFGPGTRLTVL.